One sample yielded the 8 T cell receptor beta chains listed below, sequenced in a study of Tregs in tolerant kidney transplant recipients. TCRdb's copy holds only in-frame clones and misses some; the assay was immunoSEQ multiplex PCR. The table lists hundreds of thousands of clones, around 81% of them singletons, with about 0.68% in the top ten. The specimen sequenced was CD4+ T cells from blood. These receptors originate from a human donor in good health.

The CDR3 DNA is TGTGCCAGTAGTATAGTAGGCGGGAACACTGAAGCTTTCTTT. Translation gives CASSIVGGNTEAFF. The V gene is TRBV19, the J gene TRBJ1-1; D not certain. CDR1 and CDR2 from the germline V gene are LNHDA and SQIVND (reference sequence). Deletions cut 1 base from V and 1 base from J, with 7 bases between. The CDR3 has 14 amino acids.

This sequence joins TRBV13 and TRBJ1-2, with D possibly TRBD1 on 6 matching bases. The length of the CDR3 is 13 residues. The germline CDR1 and CDR2 sequences are PRHDT and FYEKMQ (reference sequence). V was trimmed by 5 bases and J by 4 bases, leaving 11 bases between them. The chain's CDR3 is CASSLRGIYGYTF. The CDR3 DNA reads TGTGCCAGCAGCCTAAGGGGGATCTATGGCTACACCTTC.

This clone was picked up one time. The rearrangement links TRBV6-5 to TRBJ2-1; 12 positions agree with TRBD1. This CDR3 has 15 amino acids. From germline, CDR1 is MNHEY and CDR2 SVGAGI. The J segment lost 7 bases and the V segment lost 7 bases, leaving 8 bases of the junction unmatched. CDR3 amino acids: CASTRDRGLGNEQFF. The CDR3 coding sequence is TGTGCCAGCACCAGGGACAGGGGGCTCGGTAATGAGCAGTTCTTC.

This clone was seen once. This sequence joins TRBV5-1 and TRBJ1-2, with 7 nucleotides matching TRBD1. Germline values: CDR1 SGHRS, CDR2 YFSETQ. V shed 1 base and J 3 bases; nucleotides not matched to a gene: 3. This CDR3 is built from 14 residues. CDR3 sequence reads: CASSLKTGDYGYTF. Here the CDR3 DNA reads TGCGCCAGCAGCTTGAAAACAGGGGACTATGGCTACACCTTC.

Concerning this clone itself: Other nucleotide sequences from this sample produce the same CDR3. V is TRBV2 and J is TRBJ2-3, with 7 bases that match TRBD2. Looked up from germline, CDR1 is SNHLY and CDR2 is FYNNEI. The trim removed 6 bases at V and 1 base at J, leaving 10 bases unmatched. This CDR3 has 16 amino acids. The DNA of the CDR3 is TGTGCCAGCAGCCAAATTAGAACTAGCGGCACAGATACGCAGTATTTT. Translated, it gives CASSQIRTSGTDTQYF.

V and J are TRBV7-5 and TRBJ2-2; the DNA was not compared with TRBD1, the D call given in the table. TRBV7-5 is shown as a pseudogene. The CDR3 contains 15 residues. CDR3: CVRSWPDKNTGELFF. The CDR3 DNA reads as TGTGTCAGAAGCTGGCCCGACAAGAACACCGGGGAGCTGTTTTTT.

This chain uses TRBV7-9 with TRBJ2-1, with D possibly TRBD2 on 5 matching bases. CDR1 is SEHNR and CDR2 is FQNEAQ in the germline V gene (reference sequence). This CDR3 is 17 amino acids long. V was trimmed by 5 bases and J by 2 bases, leaving 19 bases between them. The CDR3 bases are TGTGCCAGCAGCCCCCCCCCTGGGAGATATACCTACAATGAGCAGTTCTTC. Translating gives CASSPPPGRYTYNEQFF. Together with reference TRBV7-9 and TRBJ2-1, the CDR3 gives the full variable domain: DTGVSQNPRHKITKRGQNVTFRCDPISEHNRLYWYRQTLGQGPEFLTYFQNEAQLEKSRLLSDRFSAERPKGSFSTLEIQRTEQGDSAMYLCASSPPPGRYTYNEQFFGPGTRLTVL.

The CDR3 DNA sequence: TGCGCCAGCAGCCAGGGGCAGGGCGGTGAAAAACTGTTTTTT. As protein: CASSQGQGGEKLFF. This sequence joins TRBV4-1 and TRBJ1-4; D might be TRBD1 (5 bases). Germline-derived CDR1 and CDR2 are MGHRA and YSYEKL. The CDR3 is 14 amino acids. V lost 3 bases, J lost 7 bases, and 12 bases lay in between.